This entry describes one T cell receptor (beta chain). The repertoire was sequenced with immunoSEQ multiplex PCR; TCRdb's copy has only in-frame clones and lacks some. This sample yields about 770,000 clones, of which around 70% are seen a single time; over 1.5% belongs to the top ten. Germline V CDR1 and CDR2: SNHLY, FYNNEI. Germline trimming cut 6 bases from V and 3 bases from J; bases unmatched to any gene: 5. CDR3 length equals 14 residues. The data were taken from a study of shared clonotypes between healthy human individuals. The TCR comes from a woman between 25 and 40 years old in good health. The sample comprised memory CD4+ T cells sorted from blood. The sample's subset: CD45RA-negative fraction. The chain is built from TRBV2 and TRBJ2-1, with TRBD2 identical over 7 bases. The CDR3 sequence is CASRPTGGYNEQFF. In nucleotides, the CDR3 is TGTGCCAGCAGGCCGACGGGAGGCTACAATGAGCAGTTCTTC.